Below, 30 T cell receptor beta chains from the same sample are listed, as sequenced in a study of vaccination effects on CD4 cells after COVID-19. Their specific antigens are unknown. Sequencing used immunoSEQ multiplex PCR; TCRdb keeps in-frame clones, though not all of them. The data hold about 64,000 clones, with about two thirds observed a single time. With more than nine days of culture completed, CD4+ T cells were isolated. This sample comprised CD4+ T cells from PBMCs cultured without peptide, obtained before COVID-19 vaccination. These receptors all come from a human donor who had a prior SARS-CoV-2 infection.

This chain links TRBV7-8 with TRBJ2-1; 9 bases line up with TRBD2. CDR1 SGHVS and CDR2 FQNEAQ come from the germline V gene. After removal of 2 bases from V and 4 bases from J, the junction contained 6 bases not matched to a gene. The CDR3 loop spans 16 amino acids. CDR3 region: CASSLSLSGRYNEQFF. As DNA, the CDR3 is TGTGCCAGCAGCTTATCTCTAAGCGGGAGGTACAATGAGCAGTTCTTC.

This clone has only a few counts. This chain connects TRBV5-1 to TRBJ2-1, with D tentatively TRBD2 (6 bases). This CDR3 region has 15 residues. V was clipped by 0 bases and J by 1 base, with 8 bases between them. Germline V CDR1 and CDR2: SGHRS, YFSETQ. This CDR3 is CASSLGAGSYNEQFF. In DNA form, the CDR3 reads TGCGCCAGCAGCTTGGGGGCGGGGTCCTACAATGAGCAGTTCTTC.

A few counts support this clone. This chain joins TRBV7-3 and TRBJ2-1; D remains unclear. Trimming cost V 1 base and J 3 bases, with 16 bases left between them. Germline V gene lookup returns CDR1 SGHTA and CDR2 FQGTGA. This CDR3 region has 17 residues. The DNA of the CDR3 is TGTGCCAGCAGCTTAAAGTCTTGGGTTGAGCGCTACAATGAGCAGTTCTTC. This codes for CASSLKSWVERYNEQFF.

V usage is TRBV19 and J usage is TRBJ2-2, with D perhaps TRBD1 or TRBD2 (6 bases each). The CDR3 extends over 16 amino acids. In germline, CDR1 is LNHDA, CDR2 SQIVND (reference sequence). Trimming cost V 5 bases and J 2 bases, with 15 bases left between them. The CDR3 sequence: CASSPQPGANTGELFF. DNA of the CDR3: TGTGCCAGTAGTCCTCAACCGGGGGCCAACACCGGGGAGCTGTTTTTT.

This chain links TRBV14 with TRBJ2-7, with 8 bases aligning to TRBD2. Germline V CDR1 and CDR2: SGHDN, FVKESK. J was trimmed by 2 bases and V by 3 bases; bases with no gene match: 0. CDR3 length equals 13 residues. CDR3 loop: CASSQGLAYEQYF. The CDR3 DNA is TGTGCCAGCAGCCAGGGACTAGCCTACGAGCAGTACTTC.

The chain links TRBV7-2 to TRBJ2-3; 10 bases fit TRBD2. Germline lookup yields CDR1 SGHTA and CDR2 FQGNSA. The length of the CDR3 is 16 residues. J lost 4 bases, V lost 1 base, and 5 bases had no gene match. The CDR3 protein is CASSLVGTSVADTQYF. As DNA, the CDR3 is TGTGCCAGCAGCTTAGTTGGGACTAGCGTCGCAGATACGCAGTATTTT.

This clone was seen a few times. The chain recombines TRBV6-5 with TRBJ1-2; D is uncertain. The V gene lost 10 bases and the J gene lost 0 bases, with 12 bases spanning the gap. This CDR3 contains 13 residues. In germline, CDR1 is MNHEY, CDR2 SVGAGI. Written as DNA, the CDR3 is TGTGCCAACCGGGGAGATACTAACTATGGCTACACCTTC. Amino acids: CANRGDTNYGYTF.

This clone was seen a handful of times. This sequence joins TRBV7-2 and TRBJ2-7; no clear D gene. Germline V gene lookup returns CDR1 SGHTA and CDR2 FQGNSA. The CDR3 consists of 14 residues. V was shortened by 0 bases and J by 5 bases, with 11 bases between the two germline ends. The chain's CDR3 is CASSLASSHDEQYF. As DNA, the CDR3 is TGTGCCAGCAGCTTAGCATCCTCACATGACGAGCAGTACTTC.

The chain joins TRBV7-8 to TRBJ2-7, with D perhaps given as TRBD1 or TRBD2 (6 bases each). This CDR3 region has 15 residues. V lost 0 bases and J lost 1, with 10 bases in between. From germline, CDR1 is SGHVS and CDR2 FQNEAQ. The CDR3 protein is CASSLAGGKSYEQYF. The CDR3, as DNA: TGTGCCAGCAGCTTAGCGGGGGGCAAGTCCTACGAGCAGTACTTC.

The genes are TRBV5-1 and TRBJ1-2; D is unresolved. The CDR3 runs 15 residues. With 4 bases removed from V and 2 bases from J, the gap between germline ends came to 15 bases. Germline CDR1 SGHRS, CDR2 YFSETQ. CDR3 DNA sequence: TGCGCCAGCAGCCCCGCCCCAGATGGAAACTATGGCTACACCTTC. Translated: CASSPAPDGNYGYTF.

The rearrangement joins TRBV5-1 to TRBJ1-4; possible D gene TRBD1, 6 bases. The CDR3 length is 14 residues. V shed 4 bases and J shed 8 bases, with 15 bases lying between them. The germline CDR1 and CDR2 sequences are SGHRS and YFSETQ. The CDR3 bases are TGCGCCAGCAGCCCTCAGGGGAGTGGGGAAAAACTGTTTTTT. Protein: CASSPQGSGEKLFF.

This rearrangement joins TRBV6-5 to TRBJ1-6, with D possibly TRBD1 on 5 matching bases. V gave up 8 bases and J gave up 11 bases, with 16 bases separating them. The CDR3 sequence is 13 residues long. Germline loops: CDR1 MNHEY, CDR2 SVGAGI. Here the CDR3 DNA reads TGTGCCAGCGAAGGGGATATTTTAACACCCCTCCACTTT. The encoded protein is CASEGDILTPLHF.

This chain uses TRBV4-3 with TRBJ1-1; 7 nucleotides agree with TRBD1. The CDR3 consists of 16 residues. V shed 0 bases, J shed 2 bases, and the junction held 6 bases outside the gene matches. CDR1 and CDR2 from the germline V gene are LGHNA and YSLEER. The CDR3 region has the DNA TGCGCCAGCAGCCAAGACGCCCAGGGGGGTAACACTGAAGCTTTCTTT. It codes for CASSQDAQGGNTEAFF.

The chain is built from TRBV18 and TRBJ1-5; D uncertain. Germline CDR1 reads KGHSH; CDR2 reads LQKENI. The V end was cut by 6 bases, the J end by 3 bases, with 18 bases between. The CDR3 length is 16 residues. The CDR3 here is CASSPTWRADNQPQHF. The CDR3 bases are TGTGCCAGCTCGCCTACTTGGCGGGCAGACAATCAGCCCCAGCATTTT.

This chain joins TRBV24-1 and TRBJ2-1; a possible D gene is TRBD2 (6 bases). Germline V gene data show CDR1 as KGHDR and CDR2 as SFDVKD. V was trimmed by 2 bases and J by 3 bases, leaving 13 bases between them. The CDR3 contains 16 residues. CDR3 protein: CATSDSGTGDYNEQFF. In DNA, the CDR3 is TGTGCCACCAGTGATTCGGGGACTGGAGACTACAATGAGCAGTTCTTC.

The chain links TRBV7-3 to TRBJ2-1; TRBD2 agrees at 8 bases. The junction had 2 bases not matched to a gene; V was cut back by 5 bases and J by 5 bases. The CDR3 is 13 amino acids. CDR1 is SGHTA, CDR2 FQGTGA, per germline. The CDR3: CASSAGGHNEQFF. The DNA of the CDR3 is TGTGCCAGCAGCGCGGGGGGCCACAATGAGCAGTTCTTC.

The chain couples TRBV6-6 to TRBJ2-7; D might be TRBD2 (5 bases). This CDR3 has 17 amino acids. The germline gives CDR1 MNHNY, CDR2 SVGAGI (reference sequence). V lost 5 bases, J lost 1 base, and 21 bases lay in between. For the CDR3, the DNA is TGTGCCAGCAGTCCACGCCCACTAGTCAGTATTTCCTACGAGCAGTACTTC. Its translation is CASSPRPLVSISYEQYF.

The chain recombines TRBV7-3 with TRBJ2-1; D unclear. Trimming took off 2 bases at V and 7 bases at J, with 15 bases between the two ends. CDR1 and CDR2 from the germline V gene are SGHTA and FQGTGA. The CDR3 covers 15 residues. This CDR3 is CASSLAPGFDNEQFF. As DNA, the CDR3 is TGTGCCAGCAGCTTAGCCCCAGGTTTTGATAATGAGCAGTTCTTC. The variable domain in full, completed from reference TRBV7-3 and TRBJ2-1, reads GAGVSQTPSNKVTEKGKYVELRCDPISGHTALYWYRQSLGQGPEFLIYFQGTGAADDSGLPNDRFFAVRPEGSVSTLKIQRTERGDSAVYLCASSLAPGFDNEQFFGPGTRLTVL.

The rearrangement joins TRBV18 to TRBJ1-3; tentative D call: TRBD1 (5 bases). The CDR3 contains 15 residues. CDR1 and CDR2 from the germline V gene are KGHSH and LQKENI. Trimming stripped 0 bases from V and 4 bases from J, with 10 bases between. The CDR3: CASSPPSDRGNTIYF. CDR3 DNA sequence: TGTGCCAGCTCACCACCATCCGACAGAGGAAACACCATATATTTT.

The chain uses TRBV6-1 and TRBJ1-6; D unresolved. CDR3 length equals 15 residues. V lost 2 bases and J 9 bases, leaving 14 bases between the germline ends. Germline CDR1 is MNHNS and CDR2 is SASEGT. Written as DNA, the CDR3 is TGTGCCAGCAGTGAACGACAATTGGCGGTTTCACCCCTCCACTTT. Protein: CASSERQLAVSPLHF.

The chain joins TRBV5-6 to TRBJ2-6; D is perhaps TRBD1 (6 bases). The germline CDR1 and CDR2 sequences are SGHDT and YYEEEE. The CDR3 length is 15 residues. With 3 bases removed from V and 3 bases from J, the gap between germline ends came to 10 bases. The DNA for the CDR3 is TGTGCCAGCAGCTGGAAGGGGGTTGGGGCCAACGTCCTGACTTTC. This sequence encodes CASSWKGVGANVLTF.

V and J are TRBV11-3 and TRBJ1-1; D uncertain. The CDR3 consists of 16 residues. Germline V gives CDR1 SGHNT, CDR2 YENEEA. Deletions cut 0 bases from V and 3 bases from J, with 14 bases between. The CDR3 region is CASSLEWSSPHTEAFF. DNA for the CDR3: TGTGCCAGCAGCTTAGAGTGGTCGTCACCACACACTGAAGCTTTCTTT.

The J gene is TRBJ1-2, the V gene TRBV11-3; the match to TRBD1 covers 10 bases. Germline values: CDR1 SGHNT, CDR2 YENEEA. The V and J ends lost 5 bases and 4 bases, in that order; junction bases with no gene match: 7. There are 15 residues in the CDR3. The CDR3 region has the DNA TGTGCCAGCAGCCCCGGACAGGGGGGTGGCTATGGCTACACCTTC. Its protein product is CASSPGQGGGYGYTF.

The CDR3 sequence is CATSVTSGSRGAETQYF. The CDR3 DNA follows: TGTGCCACCAGTGTGACTAGCGGGAGTAGGGGGGCGGAGACCCAGTACTTC. This chain uses TRBV24-1 with TRBJ2-5; TRBD2 matches at 12 bases. Germline trimming cut 5 bases from V and 5 bases from J; bases unmatched to any gene: 11. This CDR3 spans 17 amino acids. From germline, CDR1 is KGHDR and CDR2 SFDVKD.

V gene TRBV12-3 or TRBV12-4 combines with J gene TRBJ1-2; D is ambiguous. V was trimmed by 8 bases and J by 5 bases, leaving 9 bases between them. This CDR3 has 11 amino acids. CDR3 residues: CASGNGYGYTF. DNA for the CDR3: TGTGCCAGCGGGAACGGATATGGCTACACCTTC.

This clone was observed a few times. This rearrangement joins TRBV21-1 to TRBJ2-7; the D call TRBD2 from the table was never checked on the DNA. TRBV21-1 is tagged as a pseudogene. The CDR3 loop spans 20 amino acids. CDR3 nucleotides: TGTGCCAGCAGCAAAGATGGTCCAGGGGGACGGCTAGCGGGAAGTAGCGAGCAGTACTTC. It translates to CASSKDGPGGRLAGSSEQYF.

V usage is TRBV2 and J usage is TRBJ1-2, with no clear D. The CDR3 totals 13 residues. Trimming removed 2 bases at V and 4 bases at J, with 8 bases between. The germline V gene has CDR1 SNHLY and CDR2 FYNNEI. The CDR3: CASSELGSYGYTF. CDR3 in DNA: TGTGCCAGCAGTGAACTGGGGAGCTATGGCTACACCTTC.

The DNA for the CDR3 is TGTGCCAGCAGCTCGACGCCTTGGACTAGCGGGAAAAACACCGGGGAGCTGTTTTTT. Residues: CASSSTPWTSGKNTGELFF. The chain joins TRBV5-4 to TRBJ2-2; 12 positions match TRBD2. The germline CDR1 and CDR2 sequences are SGHNT and YYREEE (reference sequence). Trimming at V came to 3 bases and at J to 2 bases, leaving 11 bases not matched to a gene. CDR3 length: 19 amino acids. Full variable domain (missing parts from reference TRBV5-4 and TRBJ2-2): ETGVTQSPTHLIKTRGQQVTLRCSSQSGHNTVSWYQQALGQGPQFIFQYYREEENGRGNFPPRFSGLQFPNYSSELNVNALELDDSALYLCASSSTPWTSGKNTGELFFGEGSRLTVL.

The rearrangement links TRBV5-1 to TRBJ2-5, with D hard to call. The CDR3 is 14 amino acids. Trimming took 6 bases from V and 2 from J, leaving 14 bases between them. Germline V lookup: CDR1 SGHRS, CDR2 YFSETQ. In DNA, the CDR3 is TGCGCCAGCAATATGGTGACTTTACAAGAGACCCAGTACTTC. Protein sequence: CASNMVTLQETQYF. The variable domain in full, with the rest retrieved from reference TRBV5-1 and TRBJ2-5, is KAGVTQTPRYLIKTRGQQVTLSCSPISGHRSVSWYQQTPGQGLQFLFEYFSETQRNKGNFPGRFSGRQFSNSRSEMNVSTLELGDSALYLCASNMVTLQETQYFGPGTRLLVL.

The V call is TRBV5-1, the J call TRBJ1-1; D is unclear. Germline V CDR1 and CDR2: SGHRS, YFSETQ. This CDR3 region has 14 residues. With 0 bases removed from V and 0 bases from J, the gap between germline ends came to 6 bases. CDR3 sequence reads: CASSLEDMNTEAFF. CDR3 in DNA: TGCGCCAGCAGCTTGGAAGATATGAACACTGAAGCTTTCTTT.